A single sample gave rise to the 30 T cell receptor beta chains below, sequenced in a study of blood T cells in healthy people across ages. The use of a sample-barcoded 5' primer and a J-beta primer mix characterized a second PCR of about 7 to 12 cycles. MiXCR was run by TCRdb on the 5' RACE reads, yielding one entry per CDR3 protein. In the table there are 780,000 or so distinct CDR3 sequences, 53% of which are singletons. Sequencing used blood. The receptor set was obtained from a man older than 75 in good health.

Only a few counts were recorded for this clonotype. The gene calls are TRBV7-6 and TRBJ1-5; TRBD1 matches 9 bases. The V gene's germline CDR1 is SGHVS and CDR2 FNYEAQ. The V segment lost 0 bases and the J segment 6 bases; nucleotides outside the gene matches: 3. The CDR3 is made up of 15 amino acids. CDR3 bases: TGTGCCAGCAGCTTAGCACAGGGGGCACGTCAGCCCCAGCATTTT. Amino acids: CASSLAQGARQPQHF.

The gene calls are TRBV28 and TRBJ2-2; no definite D call. CDR3 length: 16 amino acids. V dropped 8 bases and J dropped 2 bases, with 18 bases sitting between them. Germline V gene data show CDR1 as MDHEN and CDR2 as SYDVKM. CDR3 sequence reads: CASSKGGRRNTGELFF. CDR3 sequence (DNA): TGTGCCAGCTCAAAGGGCGGCCGGCGTAACACCGGGGAGCTGTTTTTT.

The genes are TRBV11-2 and TRBJ2-3; 11 nucleotides align to TRBD2. The CDR3 runs to 16 residues. Per germline, CDR1 SGHAT and CDR2 FQNNGV. V shed 5 bases, J shed 14 bases, and the junction held 18 bases outside the gene matches. In DNA, the CDR3 is TGTGCCAGCAGCCCCACACTAGCGGGAGAGCACAGATACGCGTATTTT. Translated: CASSPTLAGEHRYAYF.

This chain uses TRBV10-3 with TRBJ2-7; TRBD2 aligns across 8 bases. The CDR3 sequence is 15 residues long. The V gene's germline CDR1 is ENHRY and CDR2 SYGVKD. The V gene end was trimmed by 5 bases and the J gene end by 7 bases; junction bases not matched to a gene: 13. CDR3 bases: TGTGCCATCAGTAGCGGGACTAGTGGTTACAATGAGCAGTACTTC. Its protein product is CAISSGTSGYNEQYF.

The CDR3 bases are TGCAGCGTGGACAGGGGGCTAGGCTCCTACAATGAGCAGTTCTTC. Its protein product is CSVDRGLGSYNEQFF. The V gene is TRBV29-1, the J gene TRBJ2-1; 11 bases are shared with TRBD1. There are 15 residues in the CDR3. The germline V gene has CDR1 SQVTM and CDR2 ANQGSEA. Trimming took 6 bases from V and 0 from J; bases not matched to a gene: 4.

In this sample, this clonotype turned up a few times. The chain couples TRBV29-1 to TRBJ2-6; maybe TRBD1 (6 bases). CDR3 length: 17 amino acids. V dropped 1 base and J dropped 0 bases, with 13 bases sitting between them. Germline loops: CDR1 SQVTM, CDR2 ANQGSEA. DNA for the CDR3: TGCAGCGTTGAAGGTTCCAGCAGGGGCTCTGGGGCCAACGTCCTGACTTTC. It codes for CSVEGSSRGSGANVLTF.

The chain recombines TRBV7-2 with TRBJ2-7, with 11 nucleotides matching TRBD2. The V gene's germline CDR1 is SGHTA and CDR2 FQGNSA. The CDR3 loop spans 13 amino acids. The V gene end was trimmed by 10 bases and the J gene end by 9 bases; junction bases not matched to a gene: 11. The CDR3 loop is CATRGSGRGVQYF. CDR3 nucleotide sequence: TGTGCCACCCGGGGTAGCGGGAGGGGTGTGCAGTACTTC. The complete variable domain, with remaining parts taken from reference TRBV7-2 and TRBJ2-7, reads GAGVSQSPSNKVTEKGKDVELRCDPISGHTALYWYRQSLGQGLEFLIYFQGNSAPDKSGLPSDRFSAERTGGSVSTLTIQRTQQEDSAVYLCATRGSGRGVQYFGPGTRLTVT.

DNA of the CDR3: TGTGCCAGCAGTTTTCCGACTTCCCTAAAGACTGAAGCTTTCTTT. Amino acid sequence: CASSFPTSLKTEAFF. The chain employs TRBV28 and TRBJ1-1; no definite D call. Looked up from germline, CDR1 is MDHEN and CDR2 is SYDVKM. This CDR3 has 15 residues. Trimming cost V 3 bases and J 5 bases, with 16 bases left between them.

The chain joins TRBV10-3 to TRBJ1-1, with a weak D call TRBD1 (5 bases). The CDR3 contains 15 residues. Trimming shortened V by 1 base and J by 3 bases, and 12 bases separated the two germline ends. The germline CDR1 and CDR2 sequences are ENHRY and SYGVKD. The CDR3 region is CAISEWGREHTEAFF. CDR3 DNA: TGTGCCATCAGTGAGTGGGGCAGAGAGCACACTGAAGCTTTCTTT.

Only a few counts were recorded for this clonotype. The chain couples TRBV20-1 to TRBJ2-7; maybe TRBD1 (5 bases). Trimming pared 4 bases from V and 5 bases from J, leaving 12 bases between. The CDR3 is 12 residues long. Germline V gene data show CDR1 as DFQATT and CDR2 as SNEGSKA (reference sequence). The DNA for the CDR3 is TGCAGTGCTACGCAACAGGCTAACGAGCAGTACTTC. Its translation: CSATQQANEQYF.

The chain has TRBV2 and TRBJ2-3, with a weak D call TRBD2 (5 bases). From germline, CDR1 is SNHLY and CDR2 FYNNEI. CDR3 size: 14 residues. Trimming left V 8 bases short and J 14 bases short, with 26 bases between. The CDR3 DNA follows: TGTGCCAGCTGGACCCCTCGGAGGAAGCCATACGCGTATTTT. As protein: CASWTPRRKPYAYF. Using reference TRBV2 and TRBJ2-3 for the parts outside the CDR3, the full variable domain is EPEVTQTPSHQVTQMGQEVILRCVPISNHLYFYWYRQILGQKVEFLVSFYNNEISEKSEIFDDQFSVERPDGSNFTLKIRSTKLEDSAMYFCASWTPRRKPYAYFGPGTRLTVL.

The chain recombines TRBV29-1 with TRBJ2-5; 13 positions agree with TRBD2. Per the germline V gene, CDR1 is SQVTM and CDR2 is ANQGSEA. With V trimmed by 6 bases and J by 2 bases, 6 bases remained unmatched. This CDR3 is built from 15 residues. Here the CDR3 reads CSVVGTSGTQETQYF. CDR3 coding DNA: TGCAGCGTGGTGGGGACTAGCGGGACTCAAGAGACCCAGTACTTC.

Regarding this clonotype: This may be a read error, as it is one base from a much larger clone. This rearrangement joins TRBV7-2 to TRBJ2-5, with D perhaps matching TRBD1 (5 bases). The germline V gene has CDR1 SGHTA and CDR2 FQGNSA. The CDR3 totals 14 residues. Trimming removed 2 bases from V and 11 bases from J, with 18 bases in between. CDR3 DNA sequence: TGTGCCAGCAGCTTAATGGGGCATAACGGTGAGCAGTACTTC. It specifies CASSLMGHNGEQYF.

Only a few counts were recorded for this clonotype. The V and J genes are TRBV4-1 and TRBJ2-1; no clear D. Germline lookup yields CDR1 MGHRA and CDR2 YSYEKL. V dropped 4 bases and J dropped 2 bases, with 24 bases sitting between them. The CDR3 length is 19 residues. The CDR3 sequence is CASSPFFILRNSAYNEQFF. The CDR3 region has the DNA TGCGCCAGCAGCCCCTTCTTCATTCTACGTAATTCCGCCTACAATGAGCAGTTCTTC.

This clonotype has a handful of counts. V usage is TRBV9 and J usage is TRBJ1-2, with unresolved D. Trimming pared 4 bases from V and 0 bases from J, leaving 13 bases between. CDR3 length: 15 residues. The germline CDR1 and CDR2 sequences are SGDLS and YYNGEE. CDR3 residues: CASSPRHLANYGYTF. CDR3 DNA sequence: TGTGCCAGCAGCCCGAGACACTTGGCTAACTATGGCTACACCTTC.

The gene calls are TRBV2 and TRBJ2-1, with 15 positions matching TRBD2. The length of the CDR3 is 17 residues. Germline-derived CDR1 and CDR2 are SNHLY and FYNNEI. J was trimmed by 4 bases and V by 6 bases; bases with no gene match: 7. The CDR3 reads CASRGLAGGLGYNEQFF. Written as DNA, the CDR3 is TGTGCCAGCAGGGGACTAGCGGGAGGCCTTGGGTACAATGAGCAGTTCTTC. The whole variable domain, filled in from reference TRBV2 and TRBJ2-1, reads EPEVTQTPSHQVTQMGQEVILRCVPISNHLYFYWYRQILGQKVEFLVSFYNNEISEKSEIFDDQFSVERPDGSNFTLKIRSTKLEDSAMYFCASRGLAGGLGYNEQFFGPGTRLTVL.

This chain's CDR3 is CASSVGLAGEGDTQYF. The CDR3 DNA reads TGTGCCAGCAGTGTTGGACTAGCGGGAGAGGGAGATACGCAGTATTTT. V is TRBV2 and J is TRBJ2-3; 13 bases map to TRBD2. The CDR3 is 16 residues long. Germline lookup yields CDR1 SNHLY and CDR2 FYNNEI. Unmatched junction bases numbered 6, after V lost 4 bases and J lost 5 bases.

The V gene is TRBV4-2, the J gene TRBJ2-5, with D uncertain. Between the trimmed V and J ends, which lost 0 bases and 5 bases, there was a span of 13 bases. CDR1 and CDR2 from the germline V gene are LGHNA and YNFKEQ. CDR3 length equals 15 residues. The chain's CDR3 is CASSQDFTQRETQYF. The CDR3 DNA follows: TGTGCCAGCAGCCAAGATTTTACTCAACGGGAGACCCAGTACTTC.

The chain couples TRBV5-1 to TRBJ2-3; 9 bases match TRBD2. Germline V CDR1 and CDR2: SGHRS, YFSETQ. The CDR3 contains 14 residues. With 4 bases clipped from V and 14 bases from J, the junction kept 14 bases outside the gene matches. The CDR3: CASSPGLAIGYAYF. Written as DNA, the CDR3 is TGCGCCAGCAGCCCCGGACTAGCGATTGGATACGCGTATTTT. The full variable domain, in which reference TRBV5-1 and TRBJ2-3 provide the parts outside the CDR3, is KAGVTQTPRYLIKTRGQQVTLSCSPISGHRSVSWYQQTPGQGLQFLFEYFSETQRNKGNFPGRFSGRQFSNSRSEMNVSTLELGDSALYLCASSPGLAIGYAYFGPGTRLTVL.

The chain uses TRBV20-1 and TRBJ1-5; D not certain. The length of the CDR3 is 14 residues. Germline V gene sequence: CDR1 DFQATT, CDR2 SNEGSKA (reference sequence). V shed 3 bases and J shed 0 bases, with 9 bases lying between them. The CDR3: CSASPPLSNQPQHF. In DNA, the CDR3 is TGCAGTGCTAGCCCACCCCTTAGCAATCAGCCCCAGCATTTT.

The chain is built from TRBV12-3 or TRBV12-4 and TRBJ2-1; D may be TRBD2 (6 bases). The CDR3 has 18 residues. Trimming took 3 bases from V and 4 from J, leaving 22 bases between them. Here the CDR3 reads CASSFHYWGDRRYNEQFF. CDR3 nucleotides: TGTGCCAGCAGTTTTCATTATTGGGGGGACCGCAGGTACAATGAGCAGTTCTTC.

This clonotype was seen only a few times. The chain couples TRBV14 to TRBJ2-3, with unresolved D. This CDR3 contains 12 residues. V lost 4 bases and J lost 8, with 10 bases in between. CDR1 and CDR2 from the germline V gene are SGHDN and FVKESK. The CDR3 protein is CASSRVLGTQYF. The DNA for the CDR3 is TGTGCCAGCAGCCGCGTTTTGGGTACGCAGTATTTT.

The gene calls are TRBV11-1 and TRBJ2-3; TRBD2 might be the D (6 bases). Germline lookup yields CDR1 SGHAT and CDR2 FQDESV (reference sequence). The CDR3 loop spans 13 amino acids. The V and J ends lost 4 bases and 14 bases respectively, with 19 bases between them. The CDR3 DNA sequence: TGTGCCAGCAGCTCCGGAGGGTCCAGATACGCGTATTTT. It codes for CASSSGGSRYAYF.

This chain joins TRBV9 and TRBJ2-1; 8 bases align to TRBD2. This CDR3 has 16 residues. With V trimmed by 3 bases and J by 7 bases, 12 bases remained unmatched. The germline V gene has CDR1 SGDLS and CDR2 YYNGEE. The CDR3 sequence: CASSGGLAGYLNEQFF. In DNA, the CDR3 is TGTGCCAGCAGCGGAGGACTAGCAGGGTATCTGAATGAGCAGTTCTTC.

This clonotype was seen ten or more times. This rearrangement joins TRBV10-3 to TRBJ2-5; D ambiguous. CDR3 length: 13 residues. Germline V gene lookup returns CDR1 ENHRY and CDR2 SYGVKD. V lost 10 bases and J 2 bases, leaving 14 bases between the germline ends. DNA of the CDR3: TGTGCCACCGCCGGGCTAAAACAAGAGACCCAGTACTTC. It specifies CATAGLKQETQYF.

This chain connects TRBV24-1 to TRBJ2-1, with 10 nucleotides matching TRBD2. The V gene end was trimmed by 5 bases and the J gene end by 7 bases; junction bases not matched to a gene: 7. The germline gives CDR1 KGHDR, CDR2 SFDVKD. The CDR3 sequence is 15 residues long. This CDR3 reads CATSGTSGARNEQFF. In DNA, the CDR3 is TGTGCCACCAGTGGAACTAGCGGGGCGCGGAATGAGCAGTTCTTC.

The rearrangement links TRBV10-3 to TRBJ1-4, with 8 bases fitting TRBD1. With V trimmed by 4 bases and J by 0 bases, 4 bases remained unmatched. The length of the CDR3 is 16 residues. Germline CDR1 reads ENHRY; CDR2 reads SYGVKD. CDR3 region: CAISGTGNPTNEKLFF. CDR3 in DNA: TGTGCCATCAGTGGGACAGGGAACCCAACTAATGAAAAACTGTTTTTT.

The sample holds many counts of this clonotype. The chain uses TRBV10-3 and TRBJ2-3; a possible D gene is TRBD2 (5 bases). The germline gives CDR1 ENHRY, CDR2 SYGVKD. The CDR3 extends over 12 amino acids. Trimming shortened V by 5 bases and J by 4 bases, and 7 bases separated the two germline ends. This CDR3 is CAISQDSDTQYF. The DNA for the CDR3 is TGTGCCATCAGTCAGGACTCAGATACGCAGTATTTT.

The rearrangement uses TRBV6-6 and TRBJ2-3, with D maybe TRBD2 (6 bases). V gave up 5 bases and J gave up 1 base, with 16 bases separating them. Germline values: CDR1 MNHNY, CDR2 SVGAGI (reference sequence). The length of the CDR3 is 16 residues. The CDR3 spells CASSPPGGKGTDTQYF. The CDR3, as DNA: TGTGCCAGCAGTCCCCCCGGAGGGAAGGGCACAGATACGCAGTATTTT.

V usage is TRBV25-1 and J usage is TRBJ2-6, with D possibly being TRBD1 (7 bases). CDR3 size: 21 residues. The germline V and J ends were trimmed by 4 bases and 2 bases, with 27 bases remaining between them. CDR1 and CDR2 from the germline V gene are MGHDK and SYGVNS. Written as DNA, the CDR3 is TGTGCCAGCAGTGCCTCCGCGGGGCGACAGGGAGTCTCGCCTGGGGCCAACGTCCTGACTTTC. Translation gives CASSASAGRQGVSPGANVLTF.